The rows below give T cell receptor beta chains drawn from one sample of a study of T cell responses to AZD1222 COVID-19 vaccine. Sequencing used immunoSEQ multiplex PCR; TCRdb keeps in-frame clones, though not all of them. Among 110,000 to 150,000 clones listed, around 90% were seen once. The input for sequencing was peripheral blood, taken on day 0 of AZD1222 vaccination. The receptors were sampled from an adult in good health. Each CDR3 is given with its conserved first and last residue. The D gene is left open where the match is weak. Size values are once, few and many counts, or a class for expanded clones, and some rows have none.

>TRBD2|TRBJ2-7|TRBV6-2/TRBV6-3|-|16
TGTGCCAGCAGTTACAGTTTGGCTAGCGGGATCGTCGAGCAGTACTTC
CASSYSLASGIVEQYF
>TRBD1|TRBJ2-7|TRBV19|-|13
TGTGCCAGTAGGGACAGGGGCGGCTACGAGCAGTACTTC
CASRDRGGYEQYF
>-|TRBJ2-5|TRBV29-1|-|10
TGCAGCTCCCGGTCAGACGTTGAGTACTTC
CSSRSDVEYF
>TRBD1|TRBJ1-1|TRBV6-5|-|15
TGTGCCAGCAGACAGCAGGGGGCGAGAAGGACTGAAGCTTTCTTT
CASRQQGARRTEAFF
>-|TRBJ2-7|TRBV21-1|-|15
-
CASSKVGTGAYEQYF
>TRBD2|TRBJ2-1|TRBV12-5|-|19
TGTGCTAGTGGCCCCCGTTGGGGCGAAGCGGGAGTGGACTACAATGAGCAGTTCTTC
CASGPRWGEAGVDYNEQFF
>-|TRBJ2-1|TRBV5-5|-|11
TGTGCCAGCAGCCCCCTGGATGAGCAGTTCTTC
CASSPLDEQFF
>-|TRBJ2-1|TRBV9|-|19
TGTGCCAGCAGCGCGACAATTACCACTCAGACCGTCTCCTACACTGAGCAGTTCTTC
CASSATITTQTVSYTEQFF
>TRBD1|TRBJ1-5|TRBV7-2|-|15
TGTGCCAGCAGCTTAGCCGGGACAGGGGATCGGTCCCAGCATTTT
CASSLAGTGDRSQHF
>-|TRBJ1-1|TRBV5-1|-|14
TGCGCCAGCAGCTTGAGTACCACCAACACTGAAGCTTTCTTT
CASSLSTTNTEAFF
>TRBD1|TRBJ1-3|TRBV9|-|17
TGTGCCAGCAGCGTTGATCCCGGGACAGGGCCTGGAAACACCATATATTTT
CASSVDPGTGPGNTIYF
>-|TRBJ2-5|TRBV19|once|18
TGTGCCAGTAGTATCGCCAGGACAGCCACTTTAGGCAAAGAGACCCAGTACTTC
CASSIARTATLGKETQYF
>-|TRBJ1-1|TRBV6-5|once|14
TGTGCCAGCAGCAACAGGGTAGAGGGCACTGAAGCTTTCTTT
CASSNRVEGTEAFF
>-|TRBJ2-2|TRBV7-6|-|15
TGTGCCAGCAGCTGGGTGGGGAAGAACACCGGGGAGCTGTTTTTT
CASSWVGKNTGELFF
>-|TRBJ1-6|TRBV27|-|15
TGTGCCAGCAGTTTATCGGGAGGGGTCGAGTCACCCCTCCACTTT
CASSLSGGVESPLHF
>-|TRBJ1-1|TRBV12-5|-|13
TGTGCTAGTGGGTCAAAGGGGACGACTGAAGCTTTCTTT
CASGSKGTTEAFF
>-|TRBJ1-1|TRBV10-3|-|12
TGTGCCATCAGCCCATTTAACACTGAAGCTTTCTTT
CAISPFNTEAFF